The 6 T cell receptor beta chains reported below all come from one sample, sequenced in a study of post-analysis software for immune sequencing data. Points from the study as a whole: Relative to controls, patients had a few TRBV segments at higher frequency, with TRBV5-6, TRBV5-1 and TRBV20-1 among these.

Unique molecular identifiers were carried by the TCR beta cDNA libraries. TCRdb re-called the PCR reads through MiXCR, storing one row per CDR3 protein. The data contain roughly 400,000 distinct CDR3 sequences, roughly 38% of them singletons. No antigen has been identified for these receptors. Material: blood. These receptors were taken from a girl aged 2 to 10 with multiple sclerosis.

This clonotype has just a few counts. The chain uses TRBV28 and TRBJ1-1, with 11 bases identical to TRBD1. Germline V lookup: CDR1 MDHEN, CDR2 SYDVKM. Trimming took 7 bases from V and 7 from J; bases not matched to a gene: 11. This CDR3 region has 15 residues. The chain's CDR3 is CASTELGGTGGEAFF. CDR3 in DNA: TGTGCCAGCACCGAGCTAGGGGGGACAGGGGGTGAAGCTTTCTTT.

The chain employs TRBV6-1 and TRBJ2-7; TRBD2 matches at 8 bases. CDR3 length: 16 residues. The germline V gene encodes CDR1 MNHNS and CDR2 SASEGT. The V gene end was trimmed by 2 bases and the J gene end by 4 bases; junction bases not matched to a gene: 10. CDR3 nucleotide sequence: TGTGCCAGCAGTGAAATAAGTAGCGGGGTGCTATACGAGCAGTACTTC. It specifies CASSEISSGVLYEQYF.

The chain joins TRBV5-1 to TRBJ1-1, with 9 bases matching TRBD1. This CDR3 is 15 amino acids long. CDR1 is SGHRS and CDR2 is YFSETQ in the germline V gene. The junction had 3 bases not matched to a gene; V was cut back by 0 bases and J by 3 bases. This CDR3 is CASSLAGTGYTEAFF. The CDR3 nucleotides are TGCGCCAGCAGCTTGGCCGGGACAGGGTACACTGAAGCTTTCTTT. Full variable domain (missing parts from reference TRBV5-1 and TRBJ1-1): KAGVTQTPRYLIKTRGQQVTLSCSPISGHRSVSWYQQTPGQGLQFLFEYFSETQRNKGNFPGRFSGRQFSNSRSEMNVSTLELGDSALYLCASSLAGTGYTEAFFGQGTRLTVV.

This clonotype appeared a few times. The V and J genes are TRBV27 and TRBJ1-2; 11 positions match TRBD1. V shed 5 bases and J 7 bases; nucleotides not matched to a gene: 12. Germline V gives CDR1 MNHEY, CDR2 SMNVEV (reference sequence). CDR3 length: 16 amino acids. In nucleotides, the CDR3 is TGTGCCAGCAGTCCGAGGGACAGGGGGATTGTCCGTGGCTACACCTTC. Encoded protein: CASSPRDRGIVRGYTF.

The gene calls are TRBV2 and TRBJ2-7; TRBD1 matches at 9 bases. Germline-derived CDR1 and CDR2 are SNHLY and FYNNEI. The CDR3 totals 16 residues. V was pared by 4 bases and J by 3 bases, with 10 bases of the junction left unmatched. CDR3 sequence: CASSVWTGVLGYEQYF. The CDR3 nucleotides read TGTGCCAGCAGTGTATGGACAGGGGTTTTGGGCTACGAGCAGTACTTC.

In this sample, this clonotype turned up a few times. The chain couples TRBV12-3 or TRBV12-4 to TRBJ2-1; 8 bases map to TRBD2. V lost 5 bases, J lost 8 bases, and 5 bases stayed unmatched. The CDR3 has 13 residues. CDR3 amino acids: CASSTAGVYEQFF. The DNA of the CDR3 is TGTGCCAGCAGTACAGCGGGAGTCTATGAGCAGTTCTTC.